This T cell receptor beta chain derives from a study of identical twins. Through template switching, a universal primer site was introduced, and the cDNA contained unique molecular identifiers. Each CDR3 protein is one row after TCRdb ran MiXCR on the 5' RACE reads. Of roughly 1.6 million distinct CDR3 sequences listed, under 35% are singletons. Study-level findings and limits: Fewer insertions marked abundant cord blood beta clonotypes; young adult naive trended weakly, memory not at all. Models underestimated how often monozygotic twins shared out-of-frame TCR alpha.

For this clonotype: What it binds is not known.

CDR1 is SGHRS and CDR2 is YFSETQ in the germline V gene. V was pared by 1 base and J by 4 bases, with 12 bases between. The CDR3 contains 16 residues. The receptor comes from a newborn girl in good health. Material for sequencing was cord blood. The V gene is TRBV5-1, the J gene TRBJ1-6; possibly TRBD1 for D (6 bases). DNA for the CDR3: TGCGCCAGCAGCTTGTTTGGGACACCGTATAATTCACCCCTCCACTTT. As protein: CASSLFGTPYNSPLHF. Complete variable domain (other parts from reference TRBV5-1 and TRBJ1-6): KAGVTQTPRYLIKTRGQQVTLSCSPISGHRSVSWYQQTPGQGLQFLFEYFSETQRNKGNFPGRFSGRQFSNSRSEMNVSTLELGDSALYLCASSLFGTPYNSPLHFGNGTRLTVT.